The T cell receptor beta chain under discussion was sequenced for a study of beta chain features in type 1 diabetes. Between the trimmed V and J ends, which lost 0 bases and 5 bases, there was a span of 12 bases. Per the germline V gene, CDR1 is LGHNA and CDR2 is YSLEER. This CDR3 comprises 15 residues. TCRB transcripts that were expressed got sequenced, as all of the isolated RNA had been reverse transcribed. The protocol was immunoSEQ multiplex PCR, while the TCRdb copy is restricted to in-frame clones and leaves out a portion. The sample lists roughly 340,000 clones, roughly 12% occurring once. Study-wide results and limits: When Type 1 diabetes patients were examined, their TCRB CDR3s proved moderately but significantly shorter in all four CD4+ subsets.

This clone was seen a few times. Antigen unknown. This clonotype was obtained from a young woman with type 1 diabetes. The chain carries TRBV4-3 and TRBJ2-3; a weak D match, TRBD2 (5 bases). Sequenced input: naive CD4+ T cells from blood. Here the CDR3 reads CASSQDRGAKDTQYF. In DNA form, the CDR3 reads TGCGCCAGCAGCCAAGATCGGGGAGCGAAAGATACGCAGTATTTT.